This entry lists 10 T cell receptor beta chains sequenced from one sample in a study of blood T cell repertoires in COVID-19. The data were produced by immunoSEQ multiplex PCR, yet TCRdb's version contains in-frame clones alone and is incomplete. The table has about 83,000 clones, about 86% seen once; the top ten hold 22%. The sequenced sample consisted of peripheral blood. Receptors were obtained from a woman of 80 years or more in a cohort sampled during active or convalescent COVID-19.

The V and J genes are TRBV5-1 and TRBJ2-5; 14 bases fit TRBD2. Germline V lookup: CDR1 SGHRS, CDR2 YFSETQ. Unmatched junction bases numbered 12, after V lost 4 bases and J lost 4 bases. The CDR3 is made up of 18 amino acids. DNA of the CDR3: TGCGCCAGCAGCCCCTCCTTAACCGGGACTAGCGGGAGAGAGACCCAGTACTTC. This translates into CASSPSLTGTSGRETQYF.

In DNA form, the CDR3 reads TGTGCCAGCAGCTTGGAACTAGCGGGAAGTTACGAGCAGTACGTC. Translating it yields CASSLELAGSYEQYV. The chain links TRBV5-5 to TRBJ2-7; 10 bases match TRBD2. The CDR3 has 15 amino acids. V lost 0 bases to trimming and J lost 4 bases; unmatched junction nucleotides: 4. Germline V gives CDR1 SGHKS, CDR2 YYEKEE (reference sequence).

The CDR3 region has the DNA TGTGCCAGCAGCCGCCAACAGGGTCGCAATCAGCCCCAGCATTTT. Its translation: CASSRQQGRNQPQHF. This chain connects TRBV6-5 to TRBJ1-5, with D perhaps matching TRBD1 (6 bases). Germline V CDR1 and CDR2: MNHEY, SVGAGI. CDR3 length: 15 amino acids. V was shortened by 6 bases and J by 2 bases, with 14 bases between the two germline ends.

The chain couples TRBV21-1 to TRBJ2-1; TRBD2 reflects the table's D call only, with no check against the DNA. TRBV21-1 is noted as a pseudogene. The CDR3 is 17 residues long. The CDR3 here is CASSPILTSGGGDEQFF. The CDR3 DNA sequence: TGTGCCAGCAGCCCAATTCTTACTAGCGGGGGGGGCGATGAGCAGTTCTTC.

This clone was seen only once. J is TRBJ2-1 and V is TRBV3-1 (or the pseudogene TRBV3-2), with 11 bases lining up with TRBD2. In germline, CDR1 is LGHDT, CDR2 YNNKEL (reference sequence). V was clipped by 4 bases and J by 9 bases; unmatched bases: 5. The CDR3 sequence is 14 residues long. In nucleotides, the CDR3 is TGTGCCAGCAGCCCTACTAGCGGGAGCAGTGAGCAGTTCTTC. This encodes CASSPTSGSSEQFF.

The table lists this clone with a count of one. The gene calls are TRBV5-6 and TRBJ1-1; 7 bases line up with TRBD1. V gave up 3 bases and J gave up 0 bases; unmatched junction bases: 5. Per the germline V gene, CDR1 is SGHDT and CDR2 is YYEEEE. This CDR3 has 15 amino acids. The CDR3 spells CASSSGTVMNTEAFF. DNA for the CDR3: TGTGCCAGCAGCTCCGGGACAGTCATGAACACTGAAGCTTTCTTT.

The genes are TRBV7-6 and TRBJ1-3, with a weak D call TRBD1 (6 bases). CDR3 length: 14 amino acids. CDR1 and CDR2 (germline): SGHVS, FNYEAQ. V dropped 0 bases and J dropped 4 bases, with 7 bases sitting between them. The CDR3 region has the DNA TGTGCCAGCAGCTTAGCGGGACAAGGAAACACCATATATTTT. Translated: CASSLAGQGNTIYF.

This chain uses TRBV2 with TRBJ2-3, with 7 bases aligning to TRBD1. The V gene's germline CDR1 is SNHLY and CDR2 FYNNEI. Losses at the gene ends were 11 bases for V and 1 base for J; bases not matched to a gene: 9. The CDR3 consists of 14 residues. In DNA form, the CDR3 reads TGTGCCGGAAAACAGGGGTACGGCACAGATACGCAGTATTTT. Amino acids: CAGKQGYGTDTQYF.

V gene TRBV5-1 combines with J gene TRBJ2-2, with D perhaps matching TRBD2 (5 bases). CDR3 length equals 14 residues. The V gene's germline CDR1 is SGHRS and CDR2 YFSETQ. V dropped 4 bases and J dropped 10 bases, with 17 bases sitting between them. The CDR3 protein is CASSPGLSYLELFF. In DNA form, the CDR3 reads TGCGCCAGCAGCCCGGGGTTGTCCTACCTGGAGCTGTTTTTT.

The chain couples TRBV7-8 to TRBJ2-2; 15 bases are shared with TRBD2. The CDR3 sequence is 18 residues long. Germline V gene data show CDR1 as SGHVS and CDR2 as FQNEAQ. The V and J ends lost 0 bases and 1 base, in that order; junction bases with no gene match: 0. DNA of the CDR3: TGTGCCAGCAGCTTAGCGGGACTAGCGGGAGGGAACACCGGGGAGCTGTTTTTT. Its protein product is CASSLAGLAGGNTGELFF.